Listed here are 20 T cell receptor beta chains from one sample, sequenced in a study of graft-versus-host responses after intestinal transplantation. These receptors' targets are unknown. The data were produced by immunoSEQ multiplex PCR, yet TCRdb's version contains in-frame clones alone and is incomplete. The sample lists tens of thousands of clones; 91% were seen once. The sample was unstimulated CD4+ T cells sorted from spleen or lymph node cells, taken before intestinal transplant. These receptors were taken from a human donor who received an intestinal transplant.

The chain employs TRBV9 and TRBJ2-3, with 7 bases aligning to TRBD2. V gave up 0 bases and J gave up 2 bases; unmatched junction bases: 6. The CDR3 is made up of 16 amino acids. Germline CDR1 is SGDLS and CDR2 is YYNGEE. The CDR3 DNA is TGTGCCAGCAGCGTAGCGGCTAGCGGCAACACAGATACGCAGTATTTT. Its translation is CASSVAASGNTDTQYF.

V is TRBV7-9 and J is TRBJ1-2; D unresolved. Per germline, CDR1 SEHNR and CDR2 FQNEAQ (reference sequence). V lost 1 base and J lost 2, with 8 bases in between. CDR3 length equals 14 residues. The CDR3 bases are TGTGCCAGCAGCTTAGACATACCCAACTATGGCTACACCTTC. Residues: CASSLDIPNYGYTF.

The chain employs TRBV5-6 and TRBJ2-5; D unresolved. The J call may be incorrect, as the DNA end agrees better with TRBJ2-7. This CDR3 comprises 13 residues. Germline V gene data show CDR1 as SGHDT and CDR2 as YYEEEE. CDR3 nucleotides: TGTGCCAGCAGCTTGTATCCCTCCTACGAGCAGTACTTC. This encodes CASSLYPSYEQYF.

The J gene is TRBJ1-4, the V gene TRBV5-1, with 7 nucleotides matching TRBD1. The CDR3 has 15 amino acids. V dropped 4 bases and J dropped 6; count of bases not matched to a gene: 9. The germline V gene has CDR1 SGHRS and CDR2 YFSETQ. CDR3 in DNA: TGCGCCAGCAGCCCCGACAGGGAGGAGGATGAAAAACTGTTTTTT. It translates to CASSPDREEDEKLFF. The complete variable domain, with remaining parts taken from reference TRBV5-1 and TRBJ1-4, reads KAGVTQTPRYLIKTRGQQVTLSCSPISGHRSVSWYQQTPGQGLQFLFEYFSETQRNKGNFPGRFSGRQFSNSRSEMNVSTLELGDSALYLCASSPDREEDEKLFFGSGTQLSVL.

The chain joins TRBV27 to TRBJ1-6; perhaps TRBD1 as D (6 bases). Germline V gene lookup returns CDR1 MNHEY and CDR2 SMNVEV (reference sequence). The CDR3 is 17 residues long. V was pared by 2 bases and J by 9 bases, with 20 bases between. The CDR3 DNA reads as TGTGCCAGCAGTTTAAGGGCAGGGGAGCCAGTTGTTTCACCCCTCCACTTT. Encoded protein: CASSLRAGEPVVSPLHF.

To note about this clone: The junction departs from germline at one end; a sequencing error may be responsible. V is TRBV11-3 and J is TRBJ1-5; D not certain. Germline assignment: CDR1 SGHNT and CDR2 YENEEA. The CDR3 extends over 15 amino acids. In DNA form, the CDR3 reads TGTGCCGGCAGCCGTTCGGAGTATAGCAATCAGCCCCAGCATTTT. Translating gives CAGSRSEYSNQPQHF.

This rearrangement joins TRBV21-1 to TRBJ2-7; TRBD1 is the table's D call and was not checked against the DNA. TRBV21-1 is noted as a pseudogene. CDR3 size: 15 residues. CDR3 sequence reads: CASSKADRLIYEQYF. In DNA form, the CDR3 reads TGTGCCAGCAGCAAAGCGGACAGGCTCATCTACGAGCAGTACTTC.

The chain uses TRBV5-4 and TRBJ2-6, with no clear D. There are 15 residues in the CDR3. CDR1 is SGHNT and CDR2 is YYREEE in the germline V gene (reference sequence). V was pared by 3 bases and J by 2 bases, with 9 bases between. CDR3 DNA sequence: TGTGCCAGCAGCTACCCCGTAGCTGGGGCCAACGTCCTGACTTTC. Amino acids: CASSYPVAGANVLTF.

The rearrangement links TRBV4-3 to TRBJ2-1, with D unclear. Germline loops: CDR1 LGHNA, CDR2 YSLEER. This CDR3 spans 13 amino acids. V dropped 2 bases and J dropped 7 bases, with 9 bases sitting between them. CDR3 coding DNA: TGCGCCAGCAGCCAATCGCTCGGGAATGAGCAGTTCTTC. Amino acid sequence: CASSQSLGNEQFF.

This chain connects TRBV5-1 to TRBJ2-1; D may be TRBD1 (6 bases). This CDR3 spans 12 amino acids. CDR1 is SGHRS and CDR2 is YFSETQ in the germline V gene. Trimming stripped 0 bases from V and 10 bases from J, with 8 bases between. CDR3 loop: CASSLDRAEQFF. CDR3 nucleotide sequence: TGCGCCAGCAGCTTGGACAGGGCAGAGCAGTTCTTC.

This chain uses TRBV11-3 with TRBJ2-3, with a possible D match to TRBD1 (5 bases). V lost 1 base, J lost 4 bases, and 18 bases lay in between. The CDR3 is 17 residues long. Germline CDR1 reads SGHNT; CDR2 reads YENEEA. The CDR3 sequence: CASSLVFGRVEADTQYF. In DNA, the CDR3 is TGTGCCAGCAGCTTAGTGTTTGGCAGGGTTGAGGCAGATACGCAGTATTTT.

The rearrangement links TRBV4-2 to TRBJ2-3, with 9 bases matching TRBD2. Germline loops: CDR1 LGHNA, CDR2 YNFKEQ. The ends lost 3 bases at V and 3 bases at J; junction bases unmatched: 10. There are 17 residues in the CDR3. CDR3 in amino acids: CASSQTIAGEETDTQYF. DNA of the CDR3: TGTGCCAGCAGCCAGACAATAGCGGGGGAAGAGACAGATACGCAGTATTTT.

The CDR3 DNA reads TGTGCCAGCAGTCGGACCGGGACAGGGGAGAGCGAGCAGTACTTC. Protein sequence: CASSRTGTGESEQYF. The chain recombines TRBV28 with TRBJ2-7, with 10 bases that match TRBD1. J gave up 6 bases and V 5 bases, and 10 bases lay outside the gene matches. Germline V lookup: CDR1 MDHEN, CDR2 SYDVKM. The CDR3 runs 15 residues. Full variable domain (outside the CDR3, taken from reference TRBV28 and TRBJ2-7): DVKVTQSSRYLVKRTGEKVFLECVQDMDHENMFWYRQDPGLGLRLIYFSYDVKMKEKGDIPEGYSVSREKKERFSLILESASTNQTSMYLCASSRTGTGESEQYFGPGTRLTVT.

This clone was found once. The DNA for the CDR3 is TGCGCCAGCATTCTAACTAGCGGGGGCACAGATACGCAGTATTTT. Translating it yields CASILTSGGTDTQYF. The chain has TRBV10-1 and TRBJ2-3; TRBD2 aligns across 10 bases. This CDR3 has 15 residues. V was clipped by 7 bases and J by 1 base; unmatched bases: 5. Germline values: CDR1 WNHNN, CDR2 SYGVQD (reference sequence).

The rearrangement uses TRBV10-1 and TRBJ2-7; 7 positions match TRBD2. Looked up from germline, CDR1 is WNHNN and CDR2 is SYGVQD (reference sequence). There are 14 residues in the CDR3. V shed 4 bases, J shed 5 bases, and the junction held 8 bases outside the gene matches. CDR3 DNA sequence: TGCGCCAGCAGTGCCCGGGACTACGAGCACGAGCAGTACTTC. As protein: CASSARDYEHEQYF.

The genes are TRBV7-9 and TRBJ2-7; D perhaps matches TRBD2 (5 bases). Trimming shortened V by 1 base and J by 0 bases, and 13 bases separated the two germline ends. Germline assignment: CDR1 SEHNR and CDR2 FQNEAQ (reference sequence). The CDR3 consists of 16 residues. This CDR3 is CASSLEMVGSSYEQYF. The CDR3 DNA is TGTGCCAGCAGCTTAGAAATGGTAGGGAGCTCCTACGAGCAGTACTTC.

The gene calls are TRBV6-6 and TRBJ2-1; TRBD1 agrees at 9 bases. Germline V lookup: CDR1 MNHNY, CDR2 SVGAGI (reference sequence). Losses at the gene ends were 5 bases for V and 5 bases for J; bases not matched to a gene: 7. This CDR3 has 15 amino acids. For the CDR3, the DNA is TGTGCCAGCAGTCCCTTTGGACAGGGGAACAATGAGCAGTTCTTC. Translating gives CASSPFGQGNNEQFF.

The chain links TRBV25-1 to TRBJ1-1; TRBD1 matches at 10 bases. Germline values: CDR1 MGHDK, CDR2 SYGVNS. The V gene end was trimmed by 2 bases and the J gene end by 1 base; junction bases not matched to a gene: 1. This CDR3 spans 15 amino acids. The CDR3 here is CASSERDRGNTEAFF. CDR3 nucleotides: TGTGCCAGCAGTGAAAGGGACAGGGGGAACACTGAAGCTTTCTTT.

The rearrangement joins TRBV4-3 to TRBJ2-2; 12 bases map to TRBD2. V lost 6 bases and J lost 8; bases outside the gene matches: 4. The CDR3 is made up of 14 amino acids. Germline loops: CDR1 LGHNA, CDR2 YSLEER. This CDR3 reads CASSLAGGPGELFF. As DNA, the CDR3 is TGCGCCAGCAGTCTAGCGGGGGGGCCGGGGGAGCTGTTTTTT.

V gene TRBV18 combines with J gene TRBJ1-1; 7 positions match TRBD1. J gave up 8 bases and V 4 bases, and 7 bases lay outside the gene matches. This CDR3 contains 13 residues. CDR1 KGHSH and CDR2 LQKENI come from the germline V gene. The DNA for the CDR3 is TGTGCCAGCTCACGAGGGACAGTCCAAGAAGCTTTCTTT. Translating gives CASSRGTVQEAFF.